These T cell receptor beta chains were read from a single sample in a study of blood T cell repertoires in COVID-19. Assay: immunoSEQ multiplex PCR; the TCRdb copy retains only in-frame clones and omits some. The data contain around 120,000 clones, roughly 90% of them singletons. Sequenced input: peripheral blood. The receptors were gathered from a man aged 65 to 85 who had recovered from COVID-19. The CDR3 runs from the conserved cysteine through the conserved F or W. A D gene is named only where the DNA matches it firmly. The size entry is marked missing in some rows and otherwise reads once, few, many or a size class.

TRBJ2-7 - - TRBV7-2 TGTGCCAGCAGCCACGGGTCCGCCTACGAGCAGTACTTC CASSHGSAYEQYF
TRBJ1-2 - - TRBV2 TGTGCCAGCAGTGTCCAGGCGACCACTCAAGGCTACACCTTC CASSVQATTQGYTF
TRBJ1-2 TRBD1 once TRBV29-1 TGCAGCGTCGTTGACAGGGAGCAAAACTATGGCTACACCTTC CSVVDREQNYGYTF
TRBJ2-5 TRBD2 - TRBV3-1/TRBV3-2 TGTGCCAGCAGCCAGGGGCGGGGGACGACGCGTGGAGAGACCCAGTACTTC CASSQGRGTTRGETQYF
TRBJ2-3 - - TRBV5-4 TGTGCCAGCAGCCCAACGACACGACAATTCACAGATACGCAGTATTTT CASSPTTRQFTDTQYF
TRBJ2-1 TRBD2 - TRBV30 TGTGCCTGGAGGGGGACTAGCGGGAGTTACAATGAGCAGTTCTTC CAWRGTSGSYNEQFF
TRBJ1-1 TRBD1 once TRBV14 TGTGCCAGCAGCCCCTGGGACAGGGGTGCTGAAGCTTTCTTT CASSPWDRGAEAFF
TRBJ1-1 - - TRBV10-1 TGCGCCACCTGGACTCCAGTGTGGACTGAAGCTTTCTTT CATWTPVWTEAFF
TRBJ1-2 - - TRBV3-1/TRBV3-2 TGTGCCAGCAGCCAAGAAAGGGGCGGTGGCTATGGCTACACCTTC CASSQERGGGYGYTF
TRBJ2-2 TRBD1 - TRBV28 TGTGCCAGCAGGGAAGAGGGACAGGGGAACACCGGGGAGCTGTTTTTT CASREEGQGNTGELFF
TRBJ2-3 TRBD1 few TRBV9 TGTGCCAGCAGCGCCGGACAGGGGTGGGGCGCAGATACGCAGTATTTT CASSAGQGWGADTQYF
TRBJ2-2 TRBD1 - TRBV2 TGTGCCAGCAGTGCAGTGGACAGGGGGCTTAACGGGGAGCTGTTTTTT CASSAVDRGLNGELFF
TRBJ1-2 - - TRBV6-6 TGTGCCAGCAGAGGGACGGACAGCTATGGCTACACCTTC CASRGTDSYGYTF
TRBJ2-5 - once TRBV7-2 TGTGCCAGCAGCTGGTTTGGCCTAGCGATCCAAGAGACCCAGTACTTC CASSWFGLAIQETQYF
TRBJ2-2 - many TRBV9 TGTGCCAGTAAGAATGGGGGCAACGGGGAGCTGTTTTTT CASKNGGNGELFF
TRBJ2-1 TRBD2 once TRBV5-1 TGCGCCAGCAGCTTGGCAATGGTTGGACTAGCGGGGTACAATGAGCAGTTCTTC CASSLAMVGLAGYNEQFF
TRBJ1-3 - - TRBV7-8 TGTGCCAGCAGGGAAGGAACCCTCTTAGCGAAATCGAACACCATATATTTT CASREGTLLAKSNTIYF
TRBJ1-1 - - TRBV7-8 TGTGCCAGCAGGCTCGGGGGGCAGGTGAACACTGAAGCTTTCTTT CASRLGGQVNTEAFF
TRBJ2-1 - - TRBV7-2 TGTGCCAGCAGCTTAGGTTCAGGGTCCTACAATGAGCAGTTCTTC CASSLGSGSYNEQFF
TRBJ1-1 - - TRBV25-1 TGTGCCAGCAGTGAATACGGTGAAGCTTTCTTT CASSEYGEAFF
TRBJ1-6 TRBD1 - TRBV5-1 TGCGCCAGCAGCAGGGACAGGGAGCGGTATAATTCACCCCTCCACTTT CASSRDRERYNSPLHF
TRBJ2-2 TRBD2 once TRBV10-2 TGCGCCAGCAGTCTGACTAGCGGGAGGGGGCGAACCGGGGAGCTGTTTTTT CASSLTSGRGRTGELFF
TRBJ2-1 - - TRBV5-4 TGTGCCAGCAGCCCGACTTCAAGCTCCTACAATGAGCAGTTCTTC CASSPTSSSYNEQFF
TRBJ2-7 TRBD2 - TRBV29-1 TGCAGCGTTGAAGGTTCTAGCGGCTACGAGCAGTACTTC CSVEGSSGYEQYF
TRBJ2-1 TRBD2 once TRBV28 TGTGCCACCGGACTAGCGGGAATTGAGCAGTTCTTC CATGLAGIEQFF
TRBJ1-1 - - TRBV6-1 TGTGCCAGCAGTGAAGAAGGGGACACTGAAGCTTTCTTT CASSEEGDTEAFF
TRBJ2-5 - - TRBV28 TGTGCCAGCGGGAGGGAGACCCAGTACTTC CASGRETQYF
TRBJ1-6 - - TRBV21-1 TGTGCCAGGGGGCAGGGTGACTATAATTCACCCCTCCACTTT CARGQGDYNSPLHF
TRBJ2-3 TRBD1 - TRBV11-3 TGTGCCAGCAGCTTAGAAGGGGGCCACGCGCAGTATTTT CASSLEGGHAQYF
TRBJ2-1 TRBD2 - TRBV2 TGTGCCAGCAGTGGACTAGCGGGATACAATGAGCAGTTCTTC CASSGLAGYNEQFF
TRBJ2-1 TRBD2 - TRBV11-2 TGTGCCAGCAGCTTAGGCAGTACTAGCGTCGGCAATGAGCAGTTCTTC CASSLGSTSVGNEQFF
TRBJ2-1 - - TRBV24-1 TGTGCCACCAGTGATCCTTCGTTGGGGGCTAACAATGAGCAGTTCTTC CATSDPSLGANNEQFF